One and the same sample provided the 11 T cell receptor beta chains below, sequenced in a study of blood T cell repertoires in COVID-19 (dated by TCRdb to 2019 to 2021). Library preparation employed the immunoSEQ multiplex PCR assay. TCRdb holds this immuneACCESS table with in-frame rearrangements only. Some clones are missing; in checked studies, unresolved V genes explain under half, and the rest has no known cause. The sample data list roughly 380,000 clones, and around 87% of these were observed just once. Together, the top ten hold approximately 1.2% of the sample. Source material: PBMCs or T cells enriched from blood (not recorded which). The receptors were gathered from a young man who had recovered from COVID-19.

The chain uses TRBV2 and TRBJ1-2, with 9 bases matching TRBD1. CDR1 and CDR2 from the germline V gene are SNHLY and FYNNEI. V dropped 6 bases and J dropped 1; count of bases not matched to a gene: 6. The CDR3 is made up of 15 amino acids. CDR3 DNA sequence: TGTGCCAGCAGATCAAGACAGGGGGGTAACTATGGCTACACCTTC. Translating gives CASRSRQGGNYGYTF.

The CDR3 region has the DNA TGTGCCAGCAAATTTGAGAGCACAGATACGCAGTATTTT. This sequence encodes CASKFESTDTQYF. This chain uses TRBV11-2 with TRBJ2-3; D is uncertain. This CDR3 comprises 13 residues. CDR1 is SGHAT, CDR2 FQNNGV, per germline. Trimming cost V 7 bases and J 0 bases, with 8 bases left between them.

This rearrangement joins TRBV9 to TRBJ2-1; a weak D match, TRBD2 (6 bases). CDR1 and CDR2 from the germline V gene are SGDLS and YYNGEE. The CDR3 contains 14 residues. Trimming removed 0 bases from V and 9 bases from J, with 13 bases in between. The CDR3 is CASSVGKLGGEQFF. CDR3 nucleotide sequence: TGTGCCAGCAGCGTAGGGAAGCTGGGGGGTGAGCAGTTCTTC.

The chain employs TRBV12-3 or TRBV12-4 and TRBJ2-2, with D perhaps matching TRBD2 (7 bases). The CDR3 length is 13 residues. Between the trimmed V and J ends, which lost 6 bases and 5 bases, there was a span of 10 bases. CDR3 region: CASRGGGTGELFF. The CDR3, as DNA: TGTGCCAGCAGGGGAGGGGGAACCGGGGAGCTGTTTTTT.

This clone turned up a few times. The chain joins TRBV3-1 (or the pseudogene TRBV3-2) to TRBJ2-2; 8 bases are a match to TRBD2. The length of the CDR3 is 15 residues. Trimming cost V 3 bases and J 5 bases; bases outside gene matches: 5. CDR1 and CDR2 from the germline V gene are LGHDT and YNNKEL (reference sequence). In DNA, the CDR3 is TGTGCCAGCAGCCACCGACTAGCGATTACCGGGGAGCTGTTTTTT. Protein sequence: CASSHRLAITGELFF.

CDR3 loop: CASSYRSGAKYNEQFF. CDR3 bases: TGTGCCAGCAGTTATAGGTCAGGGGCGAAGTACAATGAGCAGTTCTTC. The chain uses TRBV6-2 or TRBV6-3 and TRBJ2-1, with D perhaps TRBD1 (6 bases). V was cut by 3 bases and J by 4 bases, with 16 bases left in between. The CDR3 is 16 residues long. The germline CDR1 and CDR2 sequences are MNHEY and SVGEGT.

Concerning this clone itself: The same CDR3 arises from other DNA sequences in this sample as well. The chain recombines TRBV30 with TRBJ1-5; TRBD1 aligns across 7 bases. This CDR3 is built from 13 residues. Germline V lookup: CDR1 GTSNPN, CDR2 SVGIG (reference sequence). With V trimmed by 3 bases and J by 4 bases, 3 bases remained unmatched. The CDR3 here is CAWSIQGNQPQHF. In nucleotides, the CDR3 is TGTGCCTGGAGCATACAGGGGAATCAGCCCCAGCATTTT. Supplemented by reference TRBV30 and TRBJ1-5, the full variable domain reads SQTIHQWPATLVQPVGSPLSLECTVEGTSNPNLYWYRQAAGRGLQLLFYSVGIGQISSEVPQNLSASRPQDRQFILSSKKLLLSDSGFYLCAWSIQGNQPQHFGDGTRLSIL.

The rearrangement joins TRBV3-1 (or the pseudogene TRBV3-2) to TRBJ1-3; 7 positions agree with TRBD1. The CDR3 has 17 residues. Germline V gene sequence: CDR1 LGHDT, CDR2 YNNKEL (reference sequence). V was clipped by 5 bases and J by 3 bases; unmatched bases: 13. The CDR3 DNA is TGTGCCAGCAGCTTAATGCCAGGGGGTACCGGTGGAAACACCATATATTTT. Its translation: CASSLMPGGTGGNTIYF.

The chain carries TRBV12-5 and TRBJ1-1; 12 bases are a match to TRBD1. The CDR3 totals 15 residues. The V segment lost 7 bases and the J segment 4 bases; nucleotides outside the gene matches: 7. Germline V CDR1 and CDR2: LGHNT, FRNRAP. The CDR3 bases are TGTGCTAGTGCGAAAGGGACAGGGGGCACCACTGAAGCTTTCTTT. It yields the protein CASAKGTGGTTEAFF.

The genes are TRBV5-1 and TRBJ1-4; TRBD1 aligns across 7 bases. In germline, CDR1 is SGHRS, CDR2 YFSETQ. After removal of 3 bases from V and 4 bases from J, the junction contained 0 bases not matched to a gene. This CDR3 has 13 residues. The CDR3 sequence: CASSWDSNEKLFF. CDR3 nucleotide sequence: TGCGCCAGCAGCTGGGACAGTAATGAAAAACTGTTTTTT.

The chain recombines TRBV9 with TRBJ1-3, with TRBD1 matching over 9 bases. CDR1 is SGDLS and CDR2 is YYNGEE in the germline V gene. Trimming removed 3 bases from V and 4 bases from J; junction bases left unmatched: 2. The CDR3 loop spans 14 amino acids. Written as DNA, the CDR3 is TGTGCCAGCAGCGAAGGACAGGGGGGAAACACCATATATTTT. Translation gives CASSEGQGGNTIYF. The full variable domain, completed using reference TRBV9 and TRBJ1-3, is DSGVTQTPKHLITATGQRVTLRCSPRSGDLSVYWYQQSLDQGLQFLIQYYNGEERAKGNILERFSAQQFPDLHSELNLSSLELGDSALYFCASSEGQGGNTIYFGEGSWLTVV.